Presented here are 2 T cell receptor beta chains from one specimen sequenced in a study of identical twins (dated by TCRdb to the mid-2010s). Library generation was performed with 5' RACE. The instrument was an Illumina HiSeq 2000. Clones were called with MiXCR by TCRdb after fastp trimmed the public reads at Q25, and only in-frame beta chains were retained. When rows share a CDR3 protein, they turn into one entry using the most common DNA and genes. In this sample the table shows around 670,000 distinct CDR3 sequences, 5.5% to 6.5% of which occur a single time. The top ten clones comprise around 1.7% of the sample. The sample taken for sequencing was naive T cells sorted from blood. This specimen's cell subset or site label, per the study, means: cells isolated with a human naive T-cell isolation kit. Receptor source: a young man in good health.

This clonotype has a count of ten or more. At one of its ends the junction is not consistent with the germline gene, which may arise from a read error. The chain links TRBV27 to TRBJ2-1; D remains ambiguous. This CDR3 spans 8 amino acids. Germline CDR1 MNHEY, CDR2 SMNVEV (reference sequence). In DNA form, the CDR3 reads TGTGCCAGCATTCACAGCGAGTTC. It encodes CASIHSEF.

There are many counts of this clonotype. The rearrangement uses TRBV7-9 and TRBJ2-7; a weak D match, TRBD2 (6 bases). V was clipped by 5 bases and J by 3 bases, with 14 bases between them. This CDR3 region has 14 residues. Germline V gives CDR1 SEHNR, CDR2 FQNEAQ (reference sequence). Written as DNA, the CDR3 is TGTGCCAGCAGCAGGAGGGGACGGGACTACGAGCAGTACTTC. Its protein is CASSRRGRDYEQYF.